One and the same sample provided the 27 T cell receptor beta chains below, sequenced in a study of blood T cells in healthy people across ages (dated by TCRdb to the mid-2010s). The library came from 5' RACE. Data came from an Illumina HiSeq 2500. A second PCR of about 6 to 12 cycles was performed with a sample-barcoded 5' primer and a J-beta primer mix. TCRdb applied fastp at Q25 and MiXCR to the public reads, then kept only in-frame beta chains. Entries that share a CDR3 protein sequence are merged under the most common genes and DNA. For this sample there are 1.2 million to 1.5 million distinct CDR3 sequences; almost 60% appear just once. Of the sample, 6.7% is held by the ten largest clones. Sequencing was performed on blood. The receptors were gathered from a man between 18 and 29 years old in good health.

In its sample, this clonotype was seen a few times. The V call is TRBV4-3, the J call TRBJ2-2, with 8 bases aligning to TRBD2. The V gene's germline CDR1 is LGHNA and CDR2 YSLEER. The CDR3 has 18 residues. V trimming: 0 bases; J trimming: 5 bases; junction bases outside the gene matches: 11. This chain's CDR3 is CASSQDLPTSVETGELFF. CDR3 coding DNA: TGCGCCAGCAGCCAAGATCTTCCGACTAGCGTGGAAACCGGGGAGCTGTTTTTT.

V and J are TRBV12-3 or TRBV12-4 and TRBJ2-3, with 10 bases fitting TRBD2. The V segment lost 5 bases and the J segment 2 bases; nucleotides outside the gene matches: 10. This CDR3 has 17 amino acids. CDR3 protein: CASSILAGGTTTDTQYF. The DNA of the CDR3 is TGTGCCAGCAGTATATTAGCGGGGGGAACGACCACAGATACGCAGTATTTT.

The chain combines TRBV27 with TRBJ2-5, with a possible D match to TRBD2 (5 bases). Per germline, CDR1 MNHEY and CDR2 SMNVEV (reference sequence). This CDR3 region has 14 residues. V dropped 1 base and J dropped 5 bases, with 11 bases sitting between them. The CDR3 DNA is TGTGCCAGCAGTTTATTAGGGCCGGGGGAGACCCAGTACTTC. Translated: CASSLLGPGETQYF.

The CDR3, as DNA: TGCAGTGCCGCGGCTGGGGAGTCCTACGAGCAGTACTTC. Its protein is CSAAAGESYEQYF. The V gene is TRBV20-1, the J gene TRBJ2-7, with D maybe TRBD2 (5 bases). The CDR3 has 13 amino acids. Germline V gene lookup returns CDR1 DFQATT and CDR2 SNEGSKA (reference sequence). V shed 6 bases and J shed 1 base, with 13 bases lying between them.

The chain carries TRBV29-1 and TRBJ2-5; perhaps TRBD1 as D (6 bases). The CDR3 consists of 15 residues. V was shortened by 0 bases and J by 4 bases, with 15 bases between the two germline ends. The germline V gene encodes CDR1 SQVTM and CDR2 ANQGSEA. The chain's CDR3 is CSVEDLGGWGETQYF. CDR3 nucleotide sequence: TGCAGCGTTGAAGATCTAGGGGGATGGGGAGAGACCCAGTACTTC.

The chain carries TRBV11-2 and TRBJ2-2; TRBD1 matches at 7 bases. CDR3 length equals 15 residues. V dropped 0 bases and J dropped 3; count of bases not matched to a gene: 1. Germline V gene data show CDR1 as SGHAT and CDR2 as FQNNGV. DNA of the CDR3: TGTGCCAGCAGCTTAGATGGGACAGACACCGGGGAGCTGTTTTTT. Amino acid sequence: CASSLDGTDTGELFF.

The chain couples TRBV15 to TRBJ2-1, with D uncertain. Trimming stripped 11 bases from V and 7 bases from J, with 12 bases between. This CDR3 is 11 amino acids long. CDR1 and CDR2 from the germline V gene are LNHNV and YYDKDF (reference sequence). The CDR3 is CACGPGNEQFF. The CDR3 DNA reads as TGTGCCTGCGGACCTGGGAATGAGCAGTTCTTC. The entire variable domain, with the rest obtained from reference TRBV15 and TRBJ2-1, is as follows: DAMVIQNPRYQVTQFGKPVTLSCSQTLNHNVMYWYQQKSSQAPKLLFHYYDKDFNNEADTPDNFQSRRPNTSFCFLDIRSPGLGDTAMYLCACGPGNEQFFGPGTRLTVL.

This clonotype has just a few counts. The chain links TRBV29-1 to TRBJ1-2; no reliable D call. The V end lost 4 bases, the J end lost 4 bases, and 16 bases lay between the germline ends. The CDR3 has 14 amino acids. Germline-derived CDR1 and CDR2 are SQVTM and ANQGSEA. This CDR3 reads CSVVGSGEPYGYTF. CDR3 DNA sequence: TGCAGCGTTGTGGGATCTGGGGAACCCTATGGCTACACCTTC.

This clonotype was counted many times. A junction boundary mismatches the germline segment, possibly from a read error. This chain connects TRBV5-1 to TRBJ2-7; D remains ambiguous. Germline CDR1 and CDR2: SGHRS and YFSETQ. This CDR3 region has 11 residues. Here the CDR3 reads CASSSDYEQYF. CDR3 DNA: TGTGCCAGCAGCTCGGACTACGAGCAGTACTTC.

This clonotype was picked up a small number of times. The chain uses TRBV7-9 and TRBJ1-6; D might be TRBD1 (6 bases). CDR3 length: 13 residues. Germline CDR1 SEHNR, CDR2 FQNEAQ (reference sequence). V was cut by 3 bases and J by 7 bases, with 7 bases left in between. The CDR3 bases are TGTGCCAGCAGCTTGGGGGCCAATTCACCCCTCCACTTT. It specifies CASSLGANSPLHF.

This clonotype was counted at least ten times. The V gene is TRBV27, the J gene TRBJ2-7; D gene ambiguous. V lost 6 bases and J 3 bases, leaving 18 bases between the germline ends. Per the germline V gene, CDR1 is MNHEY and CDR2 is SMNVEV (reference sequence). This CDR3 has 15 amino acids. The CDR3 coding sequence is TGTGCCAGCAGAACGATGGGTATTGGGGTCTACGAGCAGTACTTC. Amino acids: CASRTMGIGVYEQYF.

This clonotype was recorded a few times. The chain recombines TRBV27 with TRBJ2-3, with 13 bases identical to TRBD2. CDR3 length equals 16 residues. Looked up from germline, CDR1 is MNHEY and CDR2 is SMNVEV (reference sequence). V lost 6 bases and J lost 6; bases outside the gene matches: 9. CDR3 region: CASSRRTSGSPDTQYF. Written as DNA, the CDR3 is TGTGCCAGCAGCCGGAGGACTAGCGGGAGCCCTGATACGCAGTATTTT.

The chain is built from TRBV25-1 and TRBJ2-3; TRBD2 matches 7 bases. Trimming cost V 8 bases and J 4 bases; bases outside gene matches: 12. The V gene's germline CDR1 is MGHDK and CDR2 SYGVNS. The CDR3 length is 15 residues. Here the CDR3 DNA reads TGTGCCAGCGTCCCTAGCGGCGGAGGACCAGATACGCAGTATTTT. This encodes CASVPSGGGPDTQYF.

The J gene is TRBJ2-1, the V gene TRBV12-3 or TRBV12-4, with TRBD1 identical over 11 bases. The length of the CDR3 is 17 residues. The junction had 8 bases not matched to a gene; V was cut back by 3 bases and J by 4 bases. The CDR3 region has the DNA TGTGCCAGCAGTTTGGACAGGGGGCCCCAACCTTACAATGAGCAGTTCTTC. The encoded protein is CASSLDRGPQPYNEQFF.

This rearrangement joins TRBV4-1 to TRBJ1-2, with a possible D match to TRBD1 (5 bases). The germline CDR1 and CDR2 sequences are MGHRA and YSYEKL. The V end lost 0 bases, the J end lost 8 bases, and 13 bases lay between the germline ends. The CDR3 is 14 residues long. The CDR3 bases are TGCGCCAGCAGCCAAGATCGATGGGGGGTCGGCTACACCTTC. It is translated as CASSQDRWGVGYTF.

The rearrangement links TRBV20-1 to TRBJ2-5; tentatively, D is TRBD1 or TRBD2 (6 bases each). TRBJ2-7 matches the DNA end more closely, so the J call is doubtful. Looked up from germline, CDR1 is DFQATT and CDR2 is SNEGSKA (reference sequence). The CDR3 contains 14 residues. DNA for the CDR3: TGCAGTGCAAGGGGGGACGAAGGTGTGGGCGAGCAGTACTTC. It translates to CSARGDEGVGEQYF.

The genes are TRBV20-1 and TRBJ2-7, with 9 bases identical to TRBD2. The CDR3 extends over 13 amino acids. With 5 bases clipped from V and 4 bases from J, the junction kept 6 bases outside the gene matches. CDR1 and CDR2 (germline): DFQATT, SNEGSKA (reference sequence). The DNA for the CDR3 is TGCAGTGCTCGGGTAGCGGGAGAGTACGAGCAGTACTTC. Protein: CSARVAGEYEQYF.

This sequence joins TRBV6-5 and TRBJ2-3; TRBD2 might be the D (7 bases). Trimming removed 2 bases at V and 2 bases at J, with 11 bases between. Germline assignment: CDR1 MNHEY and CDR2 SVGAGI. The CDR3 extends over 15 amino acids. CDR3 sequence reads: CASSYRGALTDTQYF. CDR3 nucleotides: TGTGCCAGCAGTTACCGGGGGGCTCTCACAGATACGCAGTATTTT.

Here the CDR3 reads CASTRQSSYNEQYF. Written as DNA, the CDR3 is TGTGCCAGCACCCGACAGAGCTCCTACAATGAGCAGTACTTC. J is TRBJ2-1 and V is TRBV12-3 or TRBV12-4; D might be TRBD1 (5 bases). The DNA end is a closer match to TRBJ2-7, so the J assignment may be wrong. The CDR3 length is 14 residues.

This clonotype was counted a few times. This chain uses TRBV10-3 with TRBJ1-4, with D uncertain. The CDR3 has 16 residues. V was pared by 3 bases and J by 0 bases, with 11 bases between. CDR1 ENHRY and CDR2 SYGVKD come from the germline V gene. The CDR3: CAISESSGATNEKLFF. The CDR3 region has the DNA TGTGCCATCAGTGAATCATCGGGCGCAACTAATGAAAAACTGTTTTTT.

This clonotype has just one count. This chain links TRBV12-3 or TRBV12-4 with TRBJ2-4; D is unclear. This CDR3 spans 15 amino acids. Trimming took 5 bases from V and 0 from J, leaving 11 bases between them. The CDR3 coding sequence is TGTGCCAGCAGTACCCCGCAGCTAGCCAAAAACATTCAGTACTTC. It codes for CASSTPQLAKNIQYF.

DNA of the CDR3: TGTGCCAGCAGTCGAGGACAAAAGGGACAGATAGAGACCCAGTACTTC. Residues: CASSRGQKGQIETQYF. The V gene is TRBV6-5, the J gene TRBJ2-5, with 7 positions matching TRBD1. Germline lookup yields CDR1 MNHEY and CDR2 SVGAGI. CDR3 length: 16 amino acids. With 5 bases clipped from V and 4 bases from J, the junction kept 13 bases outside the gene matches.

The chain employs TRBV28 and TRBJ1-5; TRBD1 is a possible D gene (5 bases). Looked up from germline, CDR1 is MDHEN and CDR2 is SYDVKM. V lost 3 bases to trimming and J lost 5 bases, with 17 bases between them. The CDR3 totals 16 residues. The CDR3 sequence is CASSFEGARGDQPQHF. The CDR3 DNA sequence: TGTGCCAGCAGTTTTGAAGGGGCCCGAGGGGATCAGCCCCAGCATTTT.

This chain links TRBV25-1 with TRBJ1-2; the D is unclear. This CDR3 region has 14 residues. Germline V gives CDR1 MGHDK, CDR2 SYGVNS. V was trimmed by 0 bases and J by 1 base, leaving 6 bases between them. This chain's CDR3 is CASSEYWGNYGYTF. CDR3 DNA: TGTGCCAGCAGTGAATATTGGGGTAACTATGGCTACACCTTC.

The genes are TRBV27 and TRBJ2-3, with a possible D match to TRBD2 (7 bases). The CDR3 extends over 14 amino acids. Germline values: CDR1 MNHEY, CDR2 SMNVEV (reference sequence). The germline V and J ends were trimmed by 5 bases and 5 bases, with 14 bases remaining between them. The CDR3: CASSPRGAEDTQYF. Here the CDR3 DNA reads TGTGCCAGCAGTCCCCGGGGGGCCGAAGATACGCAGTATTTT.

This chain uses TRBV6-5 with TRBJ2-1; D gene ambiguous. With 0 bases removed from V and 10 bases from J, the gap between germline ends came to 13 bases. Germline assignment: CDR1 MNHEY and CDR2 SVGAGI. The CDR3 has 14 amino acids. The CDR3 coding sequence is TGTGCCAGCAGTTACTCGAGACCTGCGTTAGAGCAGTTCTTC. Its translation: CASSYSRPALEQFF.

This clonotype was counted a few times. The chain joins TRBV10-3 to TRBJ2-7, with D possibly TRBD1 on 5 matching bases. This CDR3 region has 14 residues. Germline CDR1 is ENHRY and CDR2 is SYGVKD. Trimming shortened V by 7 bases and J by 0 bases, and 13 bases separated the two germline ends. CDR3: CAITKTGFSYEQYF. CDR3 DNA sequence: TGTGCCATCACCAAAACAGGTTTCTCCTACGAGCAGTACTTC.